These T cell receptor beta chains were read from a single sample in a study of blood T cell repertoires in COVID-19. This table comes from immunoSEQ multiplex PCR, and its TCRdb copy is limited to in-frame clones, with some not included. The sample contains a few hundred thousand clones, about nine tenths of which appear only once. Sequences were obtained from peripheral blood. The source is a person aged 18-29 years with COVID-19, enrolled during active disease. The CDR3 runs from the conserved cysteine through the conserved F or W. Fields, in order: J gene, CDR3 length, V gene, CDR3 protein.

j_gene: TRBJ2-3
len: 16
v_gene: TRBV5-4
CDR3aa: CASSFRGGRITDTQYF

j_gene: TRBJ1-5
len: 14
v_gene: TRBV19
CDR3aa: CASRQGLGNQPQHF

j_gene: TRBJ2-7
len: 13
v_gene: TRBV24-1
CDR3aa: CATSDPTGNEQYF

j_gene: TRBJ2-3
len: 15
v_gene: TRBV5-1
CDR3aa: CASSLVPGQGDTQYF

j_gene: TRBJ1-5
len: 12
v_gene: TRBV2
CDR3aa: CASNSPDQPQHF

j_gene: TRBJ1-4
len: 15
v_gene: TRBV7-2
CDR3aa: CASSLGAAGGEKLFF

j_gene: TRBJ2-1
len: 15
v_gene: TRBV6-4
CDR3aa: CASSDSPGGLNEQFF

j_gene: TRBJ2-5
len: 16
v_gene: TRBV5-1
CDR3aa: CASRPDSPYKGETQYF

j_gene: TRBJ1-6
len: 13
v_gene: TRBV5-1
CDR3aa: CASKESPDSPLHF

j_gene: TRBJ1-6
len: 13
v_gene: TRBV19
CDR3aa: CASGQSRNSPLHF

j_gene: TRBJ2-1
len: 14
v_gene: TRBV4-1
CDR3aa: CASSPRLGAGEQFF

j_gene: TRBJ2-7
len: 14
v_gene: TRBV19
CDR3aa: CASSLQGFGYEQYF

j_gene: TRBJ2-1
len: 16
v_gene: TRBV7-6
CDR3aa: CASSSGLAGGFSEQFF

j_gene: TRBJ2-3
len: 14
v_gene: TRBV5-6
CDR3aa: CATGLAGTTDTQYF

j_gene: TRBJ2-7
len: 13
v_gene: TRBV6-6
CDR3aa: CASTRTGEYEQYF

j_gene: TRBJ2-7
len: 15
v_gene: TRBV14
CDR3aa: CASSRTLGTGDEQYF

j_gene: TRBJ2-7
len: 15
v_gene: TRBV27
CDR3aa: CASSVPGTASSEQYF

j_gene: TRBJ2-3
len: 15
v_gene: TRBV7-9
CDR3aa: CASSLAQGPADTQYF

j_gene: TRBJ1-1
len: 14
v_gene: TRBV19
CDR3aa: CASSPGVVGTEAFF

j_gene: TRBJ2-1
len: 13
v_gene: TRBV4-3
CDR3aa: CASSLQRGNEQFF

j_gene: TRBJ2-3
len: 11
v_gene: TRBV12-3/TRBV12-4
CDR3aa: CASRLAGYRYF

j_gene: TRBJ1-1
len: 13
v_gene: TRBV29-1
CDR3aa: CSGEQGMDTEAFF

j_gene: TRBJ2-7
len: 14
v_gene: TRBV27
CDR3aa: CASSSTSGAYEQYF

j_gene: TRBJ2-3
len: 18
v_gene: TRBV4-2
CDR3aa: CASSQDWTYGSGTDTQYF

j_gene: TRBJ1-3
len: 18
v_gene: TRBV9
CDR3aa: CASSTEGSPQGRRNTIYF

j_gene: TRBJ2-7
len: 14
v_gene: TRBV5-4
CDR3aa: CASSLQGIFYEQYF

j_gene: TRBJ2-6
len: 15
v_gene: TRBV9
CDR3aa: CASSVAGYGANVLTF

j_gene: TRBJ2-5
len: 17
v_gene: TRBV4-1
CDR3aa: CASSQDGTAGFQETQYF

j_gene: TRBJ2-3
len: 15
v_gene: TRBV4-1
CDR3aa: CASSQQGLHGGTQYF

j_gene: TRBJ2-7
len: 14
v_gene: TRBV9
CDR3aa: CASSVGTVSYEQYF

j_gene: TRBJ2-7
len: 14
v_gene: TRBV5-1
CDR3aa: CASSFGSGGYEQYF

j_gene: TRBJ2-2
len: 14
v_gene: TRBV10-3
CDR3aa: CAITGSVHTGELFF

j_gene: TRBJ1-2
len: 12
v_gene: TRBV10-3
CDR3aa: CAISGGYYGYTF

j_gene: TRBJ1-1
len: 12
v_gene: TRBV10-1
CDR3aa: CASSSSNTEAFF

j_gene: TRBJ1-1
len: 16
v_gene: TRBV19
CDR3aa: CASTPLAGSLSTEAFF

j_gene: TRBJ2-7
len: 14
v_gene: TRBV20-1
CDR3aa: CSASKGTTIYEQYF

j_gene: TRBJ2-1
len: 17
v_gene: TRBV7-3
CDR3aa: CASSLTPTSGRYDEQFF

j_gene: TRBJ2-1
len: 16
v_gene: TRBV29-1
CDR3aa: CSASSSGTSRGGEQFF

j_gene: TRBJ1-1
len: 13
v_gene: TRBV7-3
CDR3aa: CASSLRANTEAFF

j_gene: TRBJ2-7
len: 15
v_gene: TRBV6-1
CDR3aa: CASSEPGTASYEQYF

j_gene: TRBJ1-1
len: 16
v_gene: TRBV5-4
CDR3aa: CASSYTGQVFNTEAFF

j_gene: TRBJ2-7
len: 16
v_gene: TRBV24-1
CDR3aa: CAARPPGQGSSYEQYF

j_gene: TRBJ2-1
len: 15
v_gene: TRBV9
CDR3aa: CASSVSGAGYNEQFF

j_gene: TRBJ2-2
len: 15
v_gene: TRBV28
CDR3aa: CATSPRGQNTGELFF